The source of this T cell receptor (beta chain) is a study of T cell responses to AZD1222 COVID-19 vaccine (dated by TCRdb to about 2021). Some background on the complete study: AZD1222 recipients whose second dose came at about 4 weeks and those whose second dose came at about 12 weeks were combined into one group, since spike-specific TCR depth and breadth did not differ between the two schedules. TCR sequencing covered more than 230 trial participants: some 210 given two doses of AZD1222 and 26 given two doses of MenACWY control vaccine. Enrollment into the trials was organized by age into subgroups of 18-55, 56-69 and 70-plus years, and those subgroups contained roughly 150, 30 and 60 TCR-sequenced participants, respectively.

The CDR3 goes from the cysteine to the phenylalanine over 11 residues. The read is trimmed to its CDR3 DNA, 33 bases read in frame from base 1. V is clipped by 2 bases and J by 5 bases, and the sequence between their germline boundaries is 0 bases long. The germline V gene yields LGHNA for CDR1 and YNFKEQ for CDR2. The paper as a whole reports these results and caveats: Vaccine-associated CD4 TCRs spanned the whole spike protein, with dominant responses in regions 160-218 and 743-854. The 56-69-year group was small, and its depth increase did not reach significance, likely because of low power. Most participants were white British and females outnumbered males, and the authors suggested that clonal diversity may have been underestimated. Epitopes outside the regions mutated in the B.1.351 and B.1.1.7 variants were reportedly recognized by nearly half of the unique spike-specific TCRs. Conclusions about previously exposed vaccinees are limited, since just five or six AZD1222 recipients were seropositive for SARS-CoV-2 at baseline. After two AZD1222 doses, spike-specific TCR breadth and depth were significantly higher than at day 0 and than in MenACWY recipients. Because no day 14 peak-response samples were available, the repertoires could be characterized only after the peak T cell response.

Remarks on this clone: Its recognized antigen is unknown. Qualities for individual bases were not recorded, and no much larger clone is one base off.

The CDR3 regions of human TCRbeta chains were analyzed by immunosequencing. On the authors' methods: TCRs in the repertoires were matched against a reference library of SARS-CoV-2-specific TCRs that had been generated with the MIRA antigen-specificity platform. Breadth was defined as the fraction of unique TCRs that were SARS-CoV-2-associated, and depth was defined as the fraction of total T cells that were SARS-CoV-2-associated. Using the MIRA data, each spike-specific TCR was assigned both to the spike region to which the TCR was reactive and to a CD4 or CD8 class. Log10-transformed breadth and depth values were compared by one-way ANOVA with Sidak's multiple comparisons tests. The table comes from immuneACCESS by way of TCRdb, which keeps in-frame sequences with V and J called. Part of the clones is missing from these tables; in studies checked, under half for an unresolved V gene and the rest for unknown reasons. For V, J and clone size, that table is used; D and trimming come from the DNA. The sample records 150,000 to 200,000 clones, 85% to 90% of which are singletons. About 7.2% of the sample comes from the top ten.

The time point label on this specimen signifies: baseline before first vaccination. Vaccinee samples were obtained from the UK trials COV001 and COV002, which included a single-blind randomized controlled phase 2/3 trial of AZD1222 (ChAdOx1 nCoV-19) in healthy adults. For TCRbeta chain sequencing, PBMC samples were collected from trial participants at day 0 and at day 28 after the second dose. This TCR came from an adult in good health. The sequenced sample was peripheral blood, obtained on day 0 of AZD1222 vaccination. The V and J segments used are TRBV4-2 and TRBJ1-4; no D segment can be confidently identified. The DNA sequence follows: TGTGCCAGCAGCCAAAATGAAAAACTGTTTTTT. The translation is CASSQNEKLFF.